The 16 T cell receptor beta chains below were found in one sample sequenced in a study of cytomegalovirus exposure and HLA in healthy donors. The PCR had 60 Vbeta and 13 Jbeta primers. Libraries were prepared by immunoSEQ multiplex PCR; TCRdb keeps only in-frame clonotypes and omits some of them. The table shows roughly 120,000 clones, with less than 85% occurring only once. The sequencing input was PBMCs. All receptors come from a male donor in good health and CMV-seronegative.

The chain is built from TRBV30 and TRBJ2-1; TRBD1 agrees at 7 bases. From germline, CDR1 is GTSNPN and CDR2 SVGIG (reference sequence). The V segment lost 4 bases and the J segment 6 bases; nucleotides outside the gene matches: 9. The length of the CDR3 is 14 residues. The CDR3 spells CAWNNKAGGNEQFF. The CDR3 DNA sequence: TGTGCCTGGAACAATAAGGCAGGGGGCAATGAGCAGTTCTTC. The entire variable domain, with the rest obtained from reference TRBV30 and TRBJ2-1, is as follows: SQTIHQWPATLVQPVGSPLSLECTVEGTSNPNLYWYRQAAGRGLQLLFYSVGIGQISSEVPQNLSASRPQDRQFILSSKKLLLSDSGFYLCAWNNKAGGNEQFFGPGTRLTVL.

CDR3 nucleotide sequence: TGTGCCTGGAGAAGACAACAAGGACATAAGCAGTACTTC. Translating gives CAWRRQQGHKQYF. The chain links TRBV30 to TRBJ2-7, with D possibly matching TRBD1 (5 bases). The CDR3 sequence is 13 residues long. V lost 3 bases, J lost 8 bases, and 17 bases lay in between. Germline CDR1 GTSNPN, CDR2 SVGIG (reference sequence).

J is TRBJ1-1 and V is TRBV10-2; tentatively, D is TRBD1 (5 bases). The length of the CDR3 is 13 residues. Trimming shortened V by 3 bases and J by 1 base, and 6 bases separated the two germline ends. Germline V gene lookup returns CDR1 WSHSY and CDR2 SAAADI. DNA of the CDR3: TGCGCCAGCAGTGAACAGGAGAACACTGAAGCTTTCTTT. It codes for CASSEQENTEAFF.

This clone was seen only once. This chain links TRBV6-1 with TRBJ2-1; 7 bases are a match to TRBD1. The V and J ends lost 2 bases and 7 bases, in that order; junction bases with no gene match: 8. Germline CDR1 MNHNS, CDR2 SASEGT. The CDR3 sequence is 15 residues long. The CDR3 region is CASSEREGGQNEQFF. The DNA for the CDR3 is TGTGCCAGCAGTGAAAGAGAAGGGGGACAGAATGAGCAGTTCTTC.

The chain links TRBV6-5 to TRBJ2-1, with 8 bases identical to TRBD2. Per germline, CDR1 MNHEY and CDR2 SVGAGI. V lost 5 bases, J lost 4 bases, and 4 bases stayed unmatched. This CDR3 contains 14 residues. CDR3 in DNA: TGTGCCAGCAGTACCAGCGGGGGTTACAATGAGCAGTTCTTC. Protein sequence: CASSTSGGYNEQFF.

The chain carries TRBV5-8 and TRBJ2-5; 9 nucleotides match TRBD1. Germline lookup yields CDR1 SGHTS and CDR2 YDEGEE. Trimming took 4 bases from V and 5 from J; bases not matched to a gene: 6. The CDR3 sequence is 14 residues long. The chain's CDR3 is CASSLGTGWETQYF. The CDR3 nucleotides read TGTGCCAGCAGCCTAGGGACAGGGTGGGAGACCCAGTACTTC.

A note on this clone: The same CDR3 is also encoded by other DNA sequences in this sample. This chain joins TRBV5-1 and TRBJ2-7; the match to TRBD2 covers 10 bases. Losses at the gene ends were 3 bases for V and 6 bases for J; bases not matched to a gene: 12. The V gene's germline CDR1 is SGHRS and CDR2 YFSETQ. The CDR3 length is 16 residues. Here the CDR3 reads CASSSTTGLAGAEQYF. In DNA, the CDR3 is TGCGCCAGCAGCTCAACTACTGGGCTAGCGGGAGCCGAGCAGTACTTC.

The chain joins TRBV11-2 to TRBJ1-1, with D perhaps TRBD1 (6 bases). The V gene's germline CDR1 is SGHAT and CDR2 FQNNGV. The CDR3 extends over 16 amino acids. Trimming stripped 3 bases from V and 2 bases from J, with 16 bases between. The CDR3 coding sequence is TGTGCCAGCAGCTTTAGCTTGGGACAAGGAAACACTGAAGCTTTCTTT. This translates into CASSFSLGQGNTEAFF.

V is TRBV15 and J is TRBJ2-3, with TRBD2 identical over 8 bases. The V segment lost 5 bases and the J segment 0 bases; nucleotides outside the gene matches: 7. The CDR3 sequence is 16 residues long. CDR1 and CDR2 from the germline V gene are LNHNV and YYDKDF (reference sequence). Here the CDR3 reads CATSLGERESTDTQYF. CDR3 nucleotides: TGTGCCACCAGCCTCGGGGAGCGGGAGAGCACAGATACGCAGTATTTT.

The chain has TRBV5-1 and TRBJ2-1; possibly TRBD1 for D (8 bases). This CDR3 has 15 amino acids. CDR1 is SGHRS, CDR2 YFSETQ, per germline. The ends were cut back, 2 bases at V and 2 bases at J, with 11 bases in the middle. The CDR3 is CASSLQGGAYNEQFF. CDR3 DNA sequence: TGCGCCAGCAGCTTACAGGGGGGGGCCTACAATGAGCAGTTCTTC.

V is TRBV30 and J is TRBJ1-1; D is possibly TRBD1 (6 bases). CDR1 and CDR2 (germline): GTSNPN, SVGIG (reference sequence). Trimming left V 3 bases short and J 7 bases short, with 15 bases between. The CDR3 is 13 residues long. CDR3: CAWRLQGALEAFF. For the CDR3, the DNA is TGTGCCTGGAGGTTACAGGGCGCGCTTGAAGCTTTCTTT.

The chain combines TRBV5-1 with TRBJ2-5; TRBD2 matches at 7 bases. This CDR3 contains 14 residues. Germline CDR1 and CDR2: SGHRS and YFSETQ. Trimming removed 4 bases from V and 2 bases from J; junction bases left unmatched: 5. CDR3 amino acids: CASSRLAEQETQYF. In nucleotides, the CDR3 is TGCGCCAGCAGCCGTCTAGCGGAGCAAGAGACCCAGTACTTC.

Note on this clone: At one boundary the junction diverges from the germline segment, which might be a read error. V is TRBV7-9 and J is TRBJ2-2, with D tentatively TRBD2 (5 bases). CDR1 and CDR2 from the germline V gene are SEHNR and FQNEAQ (reference sequence). This CDR3 has 16 residues. Written as DNA, the CDR3 is TGTTCCAGCAGCCCTCGGACGGGGATCGCCACCGGGGAGCTGTTTTTT. It codes for CSSSPRTGIATGELFF.

The gene calls are TRBV2 and TRBJ1-1; possibly TRBD1 for D (5 bases). V was cut by 3 bases and J by 11 bases, with 10 bases left in between. The germline gives CDR1 SNHLY, CDR2 FYNNEI. This CDR3 is 11 amino acids long. CDR3 in DNA: TGTGCCAGCAGTGACTGGCAGGGTGCTTTCTTT. Its protein is CASSDWQGAFF.

This chain connects TRBV5-4 to TRBJ2-1; the match to TRBD2 covers 9 bases. This CDR3 region has 16 residues. The ends lost 0 bases at V and 4 bases at J; junction bases unmatched: 5. Germline V gene sequence: CDR1 SGHNT, CDR2 YYREEE (reference sequence). The CDR3 region is CASSLGGAGGYNEQFF. The CDR3 nucleotides are TGTGCCAGCAGCTTGGGAGGAGCGGGGGGATACAATGAGCAGTTCTTC. Full variable domain (remainder filled in from reference TRBV5-4 and TRBJ2-1): ETGVTQSPTHLIKTRGQQVTLRCSSQSGHNTVSWYQQALGQGPQFIFQYYREEENGRGNFPPRFSGLQFPNYSSELNVNALELDDSALYLCASSLGGAGGYNEQFFGPGTRLTVL.

The J gene is TRBJ2-7, the V gene TRBV5-1; 12 bases line up with TRBD2. With V trimmed by 2 bases and J by 0 bases, 12 bases remained unmatched. CDR1 and CDR2 (germline): SGHRS, YFSETQ. The CDR3 runs to 19 residues. CDR3 sequence reads: CASSLEPGLAGPYSYEQYF. CDR3 nucleotide sequence: TGCGCCAGCAGCTTAGAACCGGGACTAGCGGGTCCTTACTCCTACGAGCAGTACTTC.